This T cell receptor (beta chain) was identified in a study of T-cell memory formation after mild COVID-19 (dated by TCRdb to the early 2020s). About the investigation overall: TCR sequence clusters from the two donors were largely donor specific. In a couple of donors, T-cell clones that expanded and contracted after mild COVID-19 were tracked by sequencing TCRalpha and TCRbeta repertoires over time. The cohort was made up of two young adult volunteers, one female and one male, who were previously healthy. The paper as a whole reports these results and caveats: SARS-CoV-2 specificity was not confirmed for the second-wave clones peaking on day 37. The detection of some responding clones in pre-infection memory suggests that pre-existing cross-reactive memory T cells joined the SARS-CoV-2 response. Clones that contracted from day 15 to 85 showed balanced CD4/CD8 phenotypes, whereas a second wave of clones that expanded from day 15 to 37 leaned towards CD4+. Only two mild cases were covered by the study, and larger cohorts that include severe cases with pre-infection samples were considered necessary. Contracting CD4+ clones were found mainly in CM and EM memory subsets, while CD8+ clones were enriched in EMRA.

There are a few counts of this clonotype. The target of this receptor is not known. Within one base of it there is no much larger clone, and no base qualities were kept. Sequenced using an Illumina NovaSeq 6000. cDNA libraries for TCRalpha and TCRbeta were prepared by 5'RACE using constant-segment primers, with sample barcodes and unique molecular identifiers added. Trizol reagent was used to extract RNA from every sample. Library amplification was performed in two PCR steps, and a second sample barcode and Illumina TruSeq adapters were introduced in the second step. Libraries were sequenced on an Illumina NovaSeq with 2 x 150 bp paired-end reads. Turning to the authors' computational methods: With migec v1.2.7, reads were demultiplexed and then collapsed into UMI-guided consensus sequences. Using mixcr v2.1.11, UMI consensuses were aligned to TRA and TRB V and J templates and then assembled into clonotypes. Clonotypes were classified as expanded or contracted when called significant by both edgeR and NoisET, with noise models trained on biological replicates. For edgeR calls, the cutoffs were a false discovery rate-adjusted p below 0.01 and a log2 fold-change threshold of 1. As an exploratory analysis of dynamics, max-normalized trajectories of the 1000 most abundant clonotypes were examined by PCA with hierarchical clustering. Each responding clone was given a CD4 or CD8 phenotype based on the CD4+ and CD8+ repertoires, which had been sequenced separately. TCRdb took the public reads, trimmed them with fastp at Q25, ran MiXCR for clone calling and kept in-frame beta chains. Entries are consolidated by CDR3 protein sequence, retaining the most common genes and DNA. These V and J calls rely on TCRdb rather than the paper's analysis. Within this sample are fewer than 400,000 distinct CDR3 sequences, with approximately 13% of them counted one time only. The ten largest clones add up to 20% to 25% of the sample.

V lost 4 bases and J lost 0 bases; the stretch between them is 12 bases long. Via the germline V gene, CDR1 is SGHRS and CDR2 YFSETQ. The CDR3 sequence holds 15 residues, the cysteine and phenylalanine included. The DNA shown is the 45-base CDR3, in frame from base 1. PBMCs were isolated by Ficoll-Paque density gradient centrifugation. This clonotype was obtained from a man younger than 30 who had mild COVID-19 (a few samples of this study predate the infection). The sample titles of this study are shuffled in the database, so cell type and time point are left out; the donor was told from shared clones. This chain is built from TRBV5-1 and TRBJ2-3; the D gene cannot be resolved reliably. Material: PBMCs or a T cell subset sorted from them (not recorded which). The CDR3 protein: CASSDPDGSTDTQYF. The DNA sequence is TGCGCCAGCAGCGACCCGGACGGGAGCACAGATACGCAGTATTTT. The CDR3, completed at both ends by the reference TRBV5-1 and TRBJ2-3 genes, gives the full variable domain KAGVTQTPRYLIKTRGQQVTLSCSPISGHRSVSWYQQTPGQGLQFLFEYFSETQRNKGNFPGRFSGRQFSNSRSEMNVSTLELGDSALYLCASSDPDGSTDTQYFGPGTRLTVL.